These 26 T cell receptor beta chains were sequenced from one sample in a study of blood T cell repertoires in COVID-19. Profiling relied on immunoSEQ multiplex PCR, and the TCRdb table lists in-frame clones only, not all of them. The sample lists roughly 250,000 clones, about 89% occurring once. The sequenced sample was peripheral blood. The receptors shown here come from a woman aged 45-60 years with acute or convalescent COVID-19.

This chain joins TRBV10-2 and TRBJ2-6; maybe TRBD2 (6 bases). Germline V gene sequence: CDR1 WSHSY, CDR2 SAAADI. V lost 8 bases and J 1 base, leaving 6 bases between the germline ends. CDR3 length equals 13 residues. In nucleotides, the CDR3 is TGCGCCAGCCGGGAGTCTGGGGCCAACGTCCTGACTTTC. This encodes CASRESGANVLTF.

The chain has TRBV5-1 and TRBJ2-2; 7 nucleotides align to TRBD2. Germline V gene lookup returns CDR1 SGHRS and CDR2 YFSETQ. V shed 6 bases, J shed 4 bases, and the junction held 9 bases outside the gene matches. This CDR3 region has 15 residues. The CDR3 DNA reads TGCGCCAGCATCCCTGGCGGGAGAGGCACCGGGGAGCTGTTTTTT. As protein: CASIPGGRGTGELFF.

This clone was detected once. The chain combines TRBV27 with TRBJ2-1; 11 bases are a match to TRBD2. This CDR3 is 16 amino acids long. The V and J ends lost 7 bases and 4 bases, in that order; junction bases with no gene match: 9. In germline, CDR1 is MNHEY, CDR2 SMNVEV (reference sequence). The CDR3 sequence is CASIPMGTSGYNEQFF. The CDR3 nucleotides are TGTGCCAGCATCCCCATGGGGACTAGCGGATACAATGAGCAGTTCTTC.

CDR3 in amino acids: CASSLGLADEQFF. CDR3 bases: TGTGCCAGCAGCTTGGGACTAGCCGATGAGCAGTTCTTC. This rearrangement joins TRBV7-2 to TRBJ2-1; 9 bases are shared with TRBD2. The V gene end was trimmed by 3 bases and the J gene end by 8 bases; junction bases not matched to a gene: 2. CDR1 and CDR2 (germline): SGHTA, FQGNSA. The CDR3 runs to 13 residues.

Remarks on this clone: The same CDR3 is also encoded by other DNA sequences in this sample. The chain uses TRBV18 and TRBJ1-1, with a possible D match to TRBD1 (5 bases). V lost 6 bases and J 2 bases, leaving 10 bases between the germline ends. The CDR3 loop spans 13 amino acids. In germline, CDR1 is KGHSH, CDR2 LQKENI. CDR3 residues: CASSQGGNTEAFF. Here the CDR3 DNA reads TGTGCCAGCTCTCAGGGAGGTAACACTGAAGCTTTCTTT.

The CDR3 DNA is TGTGCCAGCAGGGAGACTGGAGGGCCCGGGGAGCTGTTTTTT. This translates into CASRETGGPGELFF. This chain joins TRBV11-3 and TRBJ2-2; tentatively, D is TRBD2 (6 bases). The CDR3 spans 14 residues. The germline V and J ends were trimmed by 6 bases and 6 bases, with 14 bases remaining between them. Per germline, CDR1 SGHNT and CDR2 YENEEA.

This chain connects TRBV24-1 to TRBJ2-5, with TRBD2 matching 12 bases. V lost 1 base, J lost 4 bases, and 3 bases stayed unmatched. The CDR3 sequence is 16 residues long. Germline values: CDR1 KGHDR, CDR2 SFDVKD. DNA for the CDR3: TGTGCCACCAGTGATTTCGGACTAGCGGGATCAGAGACCCAGTACTTC. Its protein is CATSDFGLAGSETQYF.

This rearrangement joins TRBV27 to TRBJ2-3; 14 bases are shared with TRBD2. The germline gives CDR1 MNHEY, CDR2 SMNVEV (reference sequence). The CDR3 is 16 residues long. After removal of 10 bases from V and 3 bases from J, the junction contained 9 bases not matched to a gene. CDR3 sequence: CATNRGLAGETDTQYF. The CDR3 DNA reads TGTGCCACCAATAGGGGACTAGCGGGAGAGACAGATACGCAGTATTTT.

V usage is TRBV6-1 and J usage is TRBJ2-7; TRBD2 is a possible D gene (6 bases). CDR1 is MNHNS and CDR2 is SASEGT in the germline V gene. This CDR3 has 15 residues. Trimming cost V 2 bases and J 4 bases, with 15 bases left between them. Here the CDR3 DNA reads TGTGCCAGCAGTGAACTTGGGGGGAGCGGGTACGAGCAGTACTTC. It specifies CASSELGGSGYEQYF.

The CDR3 here is CARTICRAQGHDGYTF. The CDR3 DNA is TGTGCCAGAACGATCTGCAGGGCTCAGGGCCACGATGGCTACACCTTC. The rearrangement links TRBV5-3 to TRBJ1-2; D perhaps matches TRBD1 (5 bases). TRBV5-3 is known as an ORF, though its function is uncertain. Trimming took 6 bases from V and 6 from J, leaving 24 bases between them. The CDR3 totals 16 residues.

The rearrangement uses TRBV18 and TRBJ2-4, with TRBD1 matching 10 bases. This CDR3 contains 14 residues. V was clipped by 6 bases and J by 7 bases; unmatched bases: 6. Germline CDR1 is KGHSH and CDR2 is LQKENI. The CDR3 loop reads CASSRQGANNIQYF. The CDR3 bases are TGTGCCAGCTCCCGACAGGGGGCAAATAACATTCAGTACTTC. The full variable domain, rest sourced from reference TRBV18 and TRBJ2-4, is NAGVMQNPRHLVRRRGQEARLRCSPMKGHSHVYWYRQLPEEGLKFMVYLQKENIIDESGMPKERFSAEFPKEGPSILRIQQVVRGDSAAYFCASSRQGANNIQYFGAGTRLSVL.

The chain joins TRBV29-1 to TRBJ1-3; no firm D call. Trimming pared 4 bases from V and 0 bases from J, leaving 7 bases between. The CDR3 has 13 amino acids. The germline V gene encodes CDR1 SQVTM and CDR2 ANQGSEA. The DNA of the CDR3 is TGCAGCGTTGTGGTAGACTCTGGAAACACCATATATTTT. Its protein is CSVVVDSGNTIYF.

This clone was seen a handful of times. V usage is TRBV15 and J usage is TRBJ1-6; D uncertain. This CDR3 is built from 15 residues. Trimming pared 0 bases from V and 4 bases from J, leaving 7 bases between. Germline V gene sequence: CDR1 LNHNV, CDR2 YYDKDF (reference sequence). CDR3 sequence: CATSRDEAYNSPLHF. The CDR3 DNA sequence: TGTGCCACCAGCAGAGATGAGGCGTATAATTCACCCCTCCACTTT.

This clone has a single count. This chain joins TRBV5-1 and TRBJ2-7; 11 bases align to TRBD2. This CDR3 is 15 amino acids long. Germline V gives CDR1 SGHRS, CDR2 YFSETQ. V trimming: 4 bases; J trimming: 4 bases; junction bases outside the gene matches: 7. The CDR3 sequence is CASSDLAGGPYEQYF. The CDR3 bases are TGCGCCAGCAGCGATTTAGCGGGAGGGCCGTACGAGCAGTACTTC.

V usage is TRBV6-5 and J usage is TRBJ2-3; tentatively, D is TRBD2 (6 bases). V was trimmed by 6 bases and J by 0 bases, leaving 7 bases between them. The germline V gene has CDR1 MNHEY and CDR2 SVGAGI. The CDR3 totals 13 residues. CDR3 nucleotides: TGTGCCAGCAGAGGGACTAGCACAGATACGCAGTATTTT. Residues: CASRGTSTDTQYF.

The genes are TRBV7-2 and TRBJ1-1, with 7 bases lining up with TRBD1. CDR3 length equals 13 residues. Germline assignment: CDR1 SGHTA and CDR2 FQGNSA. J lost 1 base, V lost 4 bases, and 0 bases had no gene match. The CDR3 sequence is CASSWDRNTEAFF. The CDR3 region has the DNA TGTGCCAGCAGCTGGGACAGGAACACTGAAGCTTTCTTT.

The chain recombines TRBV7-9 with TRBJ2-7, with no clear D. V was pared by 3 bases and J by 4 bases, with 19 bases between. CDR3 size: 16 residues. Germline assignment: CDR1 SEHNR and CDR2 FQNEAQ (reference sequence). CDR3: CASSFSQRGTGYEQYF. In DNA form, the CDR3 reads TGTGCCAGCAGCTTTTCGCAGAGAGGTACTGGGTACGAGCAGTACTTC.

V and J are TRBV7-9 and TRBJ2-5; a possible D gene is TRBD2 (6 bases). V lost 2 bases to trimming and J lost 10 bases, with 20 bases between them. The CDR3 has 15 residues. In germline, CDR1 is SEHNR, CDR2 FQNEAQ (reference sequence). The CDR3 DNA follows: TGTGCCAGCAGCTTACCCGGGCTAGCGTTCTTTAGCCAGTACTTC. It specifies CASSLPGLAFFSQYF.

V usage is TRBV2 and J usage is TRBJ2-7, with 13 bases that match TRBD2. The CDR3 runs to 14 residues. CDR1 and CDR2 from the germline V gene are SNHLY and FYNNEI. V trimming: 6 bases; J trimming: 7 bases; junction bases outside the gene matches: 6. The CDR3 DNA reads as TGTGCCAGCAGAGAGGGACTAGCGGGAAAGGAGCAGTACTTC. Translating gives CASREGLAGKEQYF.

V gene TRBV28 combines with J gene TRBJ1-5; possibly TRBD1 for D (5 bases). V lost 10 bases and J lost 1, with 20 bases in between. CDR3 size: 16 residues. Germline V CDR1 and CDR2: MDHEN, SYDVKM. The CDR3 reads CAIKTLPRGSNQPQHF. The CDR3, as DNA: TGTGCCATCAAAACCTTACCGCGGGGCAGCAATCAGCCCCAGCATTTT. Using reference TRBV28 and TRBJ1-5 for the parts outside the CDR3, the full variable domain is DVKVTQSSRYLVKRTGEKVFLECVQDMDHENMFWYRQDPGLGLRLIYFSYDVKMKEKGDIPEGYSVSREKKERFSLILESASTNQTSMYLCAIKTLPRGSNQPQHFGDGTRLSIL.

The chain uses TRBV30 and TRBJ2-1; 10 positions agree with TRBD2. With V trimmed by 3 bases and J by 3 bases, 8 bases remained unmatched. CDR1 and CDR2 from the germline V gene are GTSNPN and SVGIG (reference sequence). The CDR3 is made up of 16 amino acids. The CDR3 DNA follows: TGTGCCTGGAGGCCCCCCACTAGCGGGGTCTACAATGAGCAGTTCTTC. Protein: CAWRPPTSGVYNEQFF. The variable domain in full, completed from reference TRBV30 and TRBJ2-1, reads SQTIHQWPATLVQPVGSPLSLECTVEGTSNPNLYWYRQAAGRGLQLLFYSVGIGQISSEVPQNLSASRPQDRQFILSSKKLLLSDSGFYLCAWRPPTSGVYNEQFFGPGTRLTVL.

The CDR3 bases are TGTGCCATCAGTTATACTAACACCGGGGAGCTGTTTTTT. Translated, it gives CAISYTNTGELFF. The rearrangement links TRBV10-3 to TRBJ2-2; no clear D. The CDR3 runs 13 residues. Trimming cost V 5 bases and J 2 bases, with 6 bases left between them. CDR1 ENHRY and CDR2 SYGVKD come from the germline V gene.

The J gene is TRBJ2-7, the V gene TRBV5-4; TRBD2 aligns across 8 bases. The CDR3 is made up of 16 amino acids. V lost 4 bases to trimming and J lost 0 bases; unmatched junction nucleotides: 9. CDR1 and CDR2 (germline): SGHNT, YYREEE (reference sequence). CDR3 loop: CASSPGGPRSSYEQYF. The CDR3, as DNA: TGTGCCAGCAGCCCGGGGGGGCCTCGGAGCTCCTACGAGCAGTACTTC.

This chain links TRBV27 with TRBJ1-1; D is undetermined. Trimming took off 5 bases at V and 4 bases at J, with 11 bases between the two ends. The V gene's germline CDR1 is MNHEY and CDR2 SMNVEV (reference sequence). The CDR3 has 13 residues. CDR3 sequence: CASSPLSSTEAFF. The CDR3 DNA reads TGTGCCAGCAGTCCGTTGTCGAGCACTGAAGCTTTCTTT.

This sequence joins TRBV6-5 and TRBJ1-5, with D possibly matching TRBD1 (5 bases). Looked up from germline, CDR1 is MNHEY and CDR2 is SVGAGI. The CDR3 extends over 16 amino acids. The V and J ends lost 2 bases and 2 bases respectively, with 13 bases between them. The CDR3 DNA is TGTGCCAGCAGTTACATCGGGGGGTCTGGCAATCAGCCCCAGCATTTT. Its protein product is CASSYIGGSGNQPQHF.

This clone was seen more than once but under ten times. V is TRBV15 and J is TRBJ1-2; unclear D gene. CDR1 is LNHNV, CDR2 YYDKDF, per germline (reference sequence). This CDR3 has 15 amino acids. V dropped 1 base and J dropped 2 bases, with 11 bases sitting between them. CDR3 nucleotides: TGTGCCACCAGCAGAGGAGGAGGGAGAAACTATGGCTACACCTTC. Amino acids: CATSRGGGRNYGYTF.